This T cell receptor beta chain was profiled in a study of T cells after posttransplantation cyclophosphamide. Peripheral blood was collected from the related graft donor on the marrow donation day. Study-wide results and caveats: Skin or GI-infiltrating T cells shared few TRB sequences with blood. Donor CD8+ memory clones often dominated recipient blood repertoires at later times.

Sequencing was performed with immunoSEQ multiplex PCR; in TCRdb, only in-frame clones are kept and a portion is missing. The sample records roughly 70,000 clones, 93% being singletons. This clone was seen a single time. Its specificity is not known. Trimming shortened V by 5 bases and J by 7 bases, and 17 bases separated the two germline ends. CDR3 length equals 14 residues. Germline V gene lookup returns CDR1 SEHNR and CDR2 FQNEAQ (reference sequence). This clonotype originated in a woman in her twenties or thirties in good health and a related stem cell transplant donor. The gene calls are TRBV7-9 and TRBJ2-5; D possibly corresponds to TRBD2 (6 bases). Specimen: PBMCs. CDR3 sequence: CASSPHLGRGTQYF. For the CDR3, the DNA is TGTGCCAGCAGCCCGCACCTGGGGCGGGGGACCCAGTACTTC. The full variable domain, rest sourced from reference TRBV7-9 and TRBJ2-5, is DTGVSQNPRHKITKRGQNVTFRCDPISEHNRLYWYRQTLGQGPEFLTYFQNEAQLEKSRLLSDRFSAERPKGSFSTLEIQRTEQGDSAMYLCASSPHLGRGTQYFGPGTRLLVL.